In its sample, the clone carrying this T cell receptor (beta chain) was seen a few times. Its cognate antigen is unknown. MiXCR, applied by TCRdb to the RT-PCR reads, yields one record per CDR3 protein. The repertoire holds hundreds of thousands of distinct CDR3 sequences, with around 9.9% as singletons. The sample comes from a study of response to subunit inactivated influenza vaccine. Broader study findings: T cells newly recruited by each seasonal influenza vaccination are few, the authors suggested.

Deletions cut 10 bases from V and 6 bases from J, with 22 bases between. Germline V gives CDR1 MNHEY, CDR2 SVGEGT. The CDR3 covers 14 residues. Here the sequenced sample was PBMCs from blood, taken around seven weeks after vaccination. The source is a man in his forties or fifties who received an inactivated influenza vaccine. The chain has TRBV6-2 or TRBV6-3 and TRBJ2-7, with D perhaps TRBD2 (6 bases). The CDR3 sequence is CATLTGTGLGEQYF. DNA of the CDR3: TGTGCCACCTTAACCGGGACTGGATTGGGCGAGCAGTACTTC.